This record covers a single T cell receptor (beta chain). In the original processing: Estimation of nucleated cell counts was performed using reference gene primer amplification. The method was immunoSEQ multiplex PCR; TCRdb's version includes in-frame clones alone and lacks a portion of them. That table supplies the V and J calls and clone size; D and trimming were determined from the DNA. The sample yields about 180,000 clones, around 85% seen once. CDR1 is MNHEY and CDR2 is SVGAGI in the germline V gene. V shed 9 bases and J 9 bases; nucleotides not matched to a gene: 10. The CDR3 runs to 14 residues. The data were obtained in a study of blood T cell repertoires in COVID-19. Study as a whole: Material from acute and convalescent COVID-19 was sourced from the United States, Italy and Spain. T cells, B-cell-depleted T cells, or PBMCs supplied cDNA or gDNA.

The sample comprised peripheral blood. The rearrangement uses TRBV6-5 and TRBJ1-6, with 8 bases matching TRBD1. The TCR sequence derives from a man aged 45 to 65 with active or convalescent COVID-19. Here the CDR3 DNA reads TGTGCCAGTATACCAGGGGGCCTTAGTTCACCCCTCCACTTT. It encodes CASIPGGLSSPLHF.